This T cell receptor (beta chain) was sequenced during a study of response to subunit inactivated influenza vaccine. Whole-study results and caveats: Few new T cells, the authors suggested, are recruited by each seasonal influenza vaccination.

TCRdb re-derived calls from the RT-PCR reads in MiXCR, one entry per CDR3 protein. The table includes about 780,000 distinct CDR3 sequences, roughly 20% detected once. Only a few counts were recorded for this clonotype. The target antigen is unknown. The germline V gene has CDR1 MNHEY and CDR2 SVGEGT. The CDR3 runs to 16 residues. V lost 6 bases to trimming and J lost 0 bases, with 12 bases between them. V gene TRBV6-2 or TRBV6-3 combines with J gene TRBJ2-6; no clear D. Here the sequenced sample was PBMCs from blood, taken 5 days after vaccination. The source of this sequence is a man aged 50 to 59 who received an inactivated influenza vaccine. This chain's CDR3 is CASRSLGDSGANVLTF. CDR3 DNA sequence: TGTGCCAGCAGAAGCTTAGGAGACTCTGGGGCCAACGTCCTGACTTTC.